This TCR beta chain was sequenced during a study of blood T cell repertoires in COVID-19. Study-wide context: Collection of acute and convalescent COVID-19 samples took place in the United States, Italy and Spain. Nucleic acid was either cDNA or gDNA, and it came from T cells, B-cell-depleted T cells, or PBMCs.

Per the original data handling: By means of reference gene primer amplification, nucleated cell counts were estimated. TCRdb keeps only in-frame clones here, not all; method: immunoSEQ multiplex PCR. Clone size and V and J calls were adopted from that table, with D and trimming inferred from the DNA. The sample has roughly 180,000 clones; roughly 76% are singletons. Trimming stripped 8 bases from V and 3 bases from J, with 13 bases between. The CDR3 spans 13 residues. Germline V gene sequence: CDR1 MNHEY, CDR2 SVGAGI. Seattle enrolled patients during active infection and tracked them longitudinally. The receptor's source is a woman aged 35 to 49 with COVID-19, enrolled during active disease. The specimen was peripheral blood. The rearrangement links TRBV6-5 to TRBJ2-5, with a weak D call TRBD1 (6 bases). Written as DNA, the CDR3 is TGTGCCAGCGGGGGACAAAGTAAAGAGACCCAGTACTTC. Its protein product is CASGGQSKETQYF.